This entry is about one TCR beta chain. Its specificity is not known. This entry belongs to a study of cytomegalovirus exposure and HLA in healthy donors. Findings of the study overall: Using a false discovery rate of 0.05, a later analysis showed that 15,000 to 20,000 TCR beta sequences were associated with HLA alleles. Fewer N-insertions (relative to the approximately 700-donor mean) were reportedly seen in an Asian-associated ancestry cluster in a later analysis.

A multiplex PCR was run with 60 Vbeta primers and 13 Jbeta primers. Sequencing used immunoSEQ multiplex PCR; TCRdb keeps in-frame clones, though not all of them. This repertoire shows 150,000 or so clones, 65% to 75% found once; its top ten account for around 2.8%. CDR1 and CDR2 from the germline V gene are MGHRA and YSYEKL. The CDR3 extends over 15 amino acids. V was clipped by 5 bases and J by 6 bases; unmatched bases: 8. The chain uses TRBV4-1 and TRBJ1-5; 9 bases line up with TRBD1. The receptor was derived from a man aged 18-30 years in good health and CMV-seronegative. The sample taken for sequencing was PBMCs. CDR3 bases: TGCGCCAGCAGCTTAGGACAGGGGACCGGTCAGCCCCAGCATTTT. It encodes CASSLGQGTGQPQHF.